Each of the 26 T cell receptor beta chains below was sequenced from the same sample in a study of blood T cell repertoires in COVID-19. TCRdb keeps only in-frame clones here, not all; method: immunoSEQ multiplex PCR. The sample yields around 110,000 clones, 70% to 90% seen once. The sequenced sample consisted of peripheral blood. The receptors originated from a man aged 25 to 40 with acute or convalescent COVID-19.

This clone has more than one count but fewer than ten. The rearrangement uses TRBV19 and TRBJ1-1; tentative D call: TRBD1 (6 bases). This CDR3 spans 16 amino acids. V lost 4 bases and J lost 2, with 17 bases in between. Germline V gene sequence: CDR1 LNHDA, CDR2 SQIVND (reference sequence). CDR3 loop: CASSTPYRVVNTEAFF. DNA of the CDR3: TGTGCCAGTAGTACCCCATACAGGGTTGTCAACACTGAAGCTTTCTTT.

The chain has TRBV5-1 and TRBJ2-3; D ambiguous. Germline lookup yields CDR1 SGHRS and CDR2 YFSETQ. The CDR3 length is 13 residues. Trimming left V 1 base short and J 6 bases short, with 9 bases between. The CDR3 sequence is CASSLRLGDTQYF. In DNA form, the CDR3 reads TGCGCCAGCAGCTTGAGGTTGGGCGATACGCAGTATTTT.

This clone was counted once. The rearrangement uses TRBV5-6 and TRBJ1-2, with TRBD1 matching 8 bases. Germline-derived CDR1 and CDR2 are SGHDT and YYEEEE. The V segment lost 0 bases and the J segment 6 bases; nucleotides outside the gene matches: 7. The CDR3 runs to 15 residues. The CDR3 DNA reads as TGTGCCAGCAGCTTGGATGGGACAGGCGTCCATGGCTACACCTTC. Its translation: CASSLDGTGVHGYTF.

The CDR3 DNA reads TGCGCCAGCAGCCAAACAGGGTCCACTGAAGCTTTCTTT. Translating it yields CASSQTGSTEAFF. This chain joins TRBV5-1 and TRBJ1-1, with a tentative D call TRBD1 (6 bases). V lost 4 bases and J lost 4, with 11 bases in between. Germline CDR1 is SGHRS and CDR2 is YFSETQ. The CDR3 has 13 amino acids.

The chain is built from TRBV7-3 and TRBJ1-1, with TRBD1 identical over 9 bases. The CDR3 runs to 14 residues. Germline V CDR1 and CDR2: SGHTA, FQGTGA. The ends lost 5 bases at V and 6 bases at J; junction bases unmatched: 7. The CDR3 DNA follows: TGTGCCAGCAGCCCGGGACAGGGAGGGTCTGAAGCTTTCTTT. Translated: CASSPGQGGSEAFF.

The genes are TRBV30 and TRBJ1-2; D not certain. Trimming took off 2 bases at V and 1 base at J, with 14 bases between the two ends. CDR3 length: 15 residues. Germline-derived CDR1 and CDR2 are GTSNPN and SVGIG (reference sequence). CDR3 loop: CAWSHPASFNYGYTF. DNA for the CDR3: TGTGCCTGGAGTCACCCCGCCAGTTTTAACTATGGCTACACCTTC.

V gene TRBV5-6 combines with J gene TRBJ2-7, with 7 nucleotides matching TRBD2. The CDR3 extends over 15 amino acids. V lost 5 bases to trimming and J lost 1 base; unmatched junction nucleotides: 9. The germline V gene has CDR1 SGHDT and CDR2 YYEEEE. The CDR3 nucleotides are TGTGCCAGCAGGTTTGGCGGGACTAATTCCTACGAGCAGTACGTC. Encoded protein: CASRFGGTNSYEQYV.

The rearrangement joins TRBV6-2 or TRBV6-3 to TRBJ2-1; the D gene is possibly TRBD2 (6 bases). The CDR3 contains 15 residues. V lost 2 bases to trimming and J lost 7 bases, with 15 bases between them. Germline loops: CDR1 MNHEY, CDR2 SVGEGT. The CDR3 is CASSYPSGLGNEQFF. DNA for the CDR3: TGTGCCAGCAGTTACCCGAGCGGGTTAGGGAATGAGCAGTTCTTC.

This clone was detected a few times. The chain links TRBV12-2 to TRBJ2-7; TRBD2 is the table's D call, not checked against the DNA. TRBV12-2 is classified as a pseudogene. The CDR3 runs to 15 residues. The CDR3 loop reads CASRLALSNSYEQYV. The DNA of the CDR3 is TGTGCAAGTCGCTTAGCGTTGAGTAACTCCTACGAGCAGTACGTC.

The V gene is TRBV4-1, the J gene TRBJ1-1; D remains unclear. Germline CDR1 MGHRA, CDR2 YSYEKL. V was shortened by 4 bases and J by 2 bases, with 5 bases between the two germline ends. The CDR3 is 12 amino acids. CDR3 amino acids: CASSPTNTEAFF. CDR3 sequence (DNA): TGCGCCAGCAGCCCTACTAACACTGAAGCTTTCTTT.

The J gene is TRBJ2-5, the V gene TRBV10-3, with TRBD2 matching over 8 bases. Trimming took 2 bases from V and 3 from J; bases not matched to a gene: 5. There are 15 residues in the CDR3. Per the germline V gene, CDR1 is ENHRY and CDR2 is SYGVKD. This chain's CDR3 is CAISEGLADKETQYF. CDR3 DNA: TGTGCCATCAGTGAGGGACTAGCCGATAAAGAGACCCAGTACTTC.

This clone was observed once. This chain joins TRBV2 and TRBJ2-7; D might be TRBD1 (6 bases). With 6 bases removed from V and 2 bases from J, the gap between germline ends came to 11 bases. The CDR3 has 13 residues. Germline CDR1 reads SNHLY; CDR2 reads FYNNEI. The CDR3 protein is CASRGDTTYEQYF. Here the CDR3 DNA reads TGTGCCAGCAGGGGGGACACAACCTACGAGCAGTACTTC.

The chain joins TRBV10-1 to TRBJ2-1; 12 nucleotides line up with TRBD2. Germline loops: CDR1 WNHNN, CDR2 SYGVQD (reference sequence). The J segment lost 9 bases and the V segment lost 7 bases, leaving 10 bases of the junction unmatched. This CDR3 is built from 15 residues. CDR3 amino acids: CASKDRASGGVEQFF. The DNA for the CDR3 is TGCGCCAGCAAAGACCGGGCTAGCGGGGGGGTTGAGCAGTTCTTC.

J is TRBJ1-3 and V is TRBV28; 10 positions agree with TRBD1. Germline CDR1 and CDR2: MDHEN and SYDVKM. The length of the CDR3 is 17 residues. J gave up 0 bases and V 3 bases, and 5 bases lay outside the gene matches. The CDR3 sequence: CASSFATGGNSGNTIYF. The DNA for the CDR3 is TGTGCCAGCAGTTTTGCGACAGGGGGCAACTCTGGAAACACCATATATTTT.

The rearrangement uses TRBV30 and TRBJ2-2; 12 bases map to TRBD2. The CDR3 spans 17 residues. Germline CDR1 is GTSNPN and CDR2 is SVGIG (reference sequence). V lost 2 bases and J lost 4; bases outside the gene matches: 8. As DNA, the CDR3 is TGTGCCTGGAGTAAACTAGCGGGAGGCCAGAGCACCGGGGAGCTGTTTTTT. It codes for CAWSKLAGGQSTGELFF.

The chain is built from TRBV7-9 and TRBJ2-5, with 11 bases matching TRBD2. CDR3 size: 16 residues. Trimming cost V 5 bases and J 2 bases; bases outside gene matches: 7. Germline CDR1 and CDR2: SEHNR and FQNEAQ (reference sequence). The CDR3 bases are TGTGCCAGCAGCCTGACACTAGCGGGGGAACAAGAGACCCAGTACTTC. Translated: CASSLTLAGEQETQYF.

The rearrangement uses TRBV5-1 and TRBJ1-1; a weak D match, TRBD1 (6 bases). Per germline, CDR1 SGHRS and CDR2 YFSETQ. This CDR3 region has 13 residues. V shed 0 bases and J shed 3 bases, with 6 bases lying between them. CDR3: CASSLDRDTEAFF. The CDR3 nucleotides are TGCGCCAGCAGCTTGGACAGGGACACTGAAGCTTTCTTT.

The sample holds a few counts of this clone. The chain is built from TRBV4-1 and TRBJ1-6, with 8 bases matching TRBD1. V shed 0 bases and J 8 bases; nucleotides not matched to a gene: 6. Germline CDR1 is MGHRA and CDR2 is YSYEKL. This CDR3 is built from 16 residues. In DNA, the CDR3 is TGCGCCAGCAGCCAAGATCCCGGGACAGGATATTCACCCCTCCACTTT. This translates into CASSQDPGTGYSPLHF.

This clone was counted once. The CDR3: CASSPRRGNTIYF. CDR3 nucleotide sequence: TGTGCCAGCAGCCCCCGGAGGGGAAACACCATATATTTT. The chain couples TRBV7-9 to TRBJ1-3; no definite D call. Per germline, CDR1 SEHNR and CDR2 FQNEAQ (reference sequence). V lost 5 bases, J lost 4 bases, and 9 bases lay in between. This CDR3 is built from 13 residues.

This clone was found a few times. The gene calls are TRBV7-9 and TRBJ1-2, with 8 positions matching TRBD1. Germline V gene lookup returns CDR1 SEHNR and CDR2 FQNEAQ (reference sequence). The CDR3 is 16 amino acids. After removal of 5 bases from V and 4 bases from J, the junction contained 12 bases not matched to a gene. CDR3 protein: CASSPGRADRGYGYTF. CDR3 nucleotide sequence: TGTGCCAGCAGCCCGGGGCGGGCAGACAGGGGCTATGGCTACACCTTC.

The gene calls are TRBV24-1 and TRBJ2-3; 15 bases are a match to TRBD2. Trimming cost V 5 bases and J 5 bases; bases outside gene matches: 10. The CDR3 contains 18 residues. Per germline, CDR1 KGHDR and CDR2 SFDVKD. This CDR3 is CATSASWTSGGEGDTQYF. CDR3 sequence (DNA): TGTGCCACCAGTGCGTCATGGACTAGCGGGGGGGAGGGAGATACGCAGTATTTT.

This sequence joins TRBV6-5 and TRBJ2-1, with D perhaps matching TRBD2 (6 bases). Germline-derived CDR1 and CDR2 are MNHEY and SVGAGI. Trimming removed 1 base from V and 0 bases from J, with 7 bases in between. The CDR3 runs to 15 residues. In nucleotides, the CDR3 is TGTGCCAGCAGTTACTGGCGGGGCTCCTACAATGAGCAGTTCTTC. Protein product: CASSYWRGSYNEQFF.

The chain carries TRBV28 and TRBJ2-4, with D perhaps TRBD2 (6 bases). There are 11 residues in the CDR3. Trimming removed 5 bases at V and 9 bases at J, with 8 bases between. CDR1 MDHEN and CDR2 SYDVKM come from the germline V gene. CDR3 sequence: CASSTGGIQYF. CDR3 in DNA: TGTGCCAGCAGTACCGGGGGCATTCAGTACTTC.

This clone was seen only a few times. The rearrangement links TRBV6-1 to TRBJ2-7, with TRBD1 identical over 7 bases. The germline gives CDR1 MNHNS, CDR2 SASEGT. This CDR3 is built from 15 residues. The junction had 7 bases not matched to a gene; V was cut back by 1 base and J by 4 bases. This CDR3 is CASSEGQGGFYEQYF. For the CDR3, the DNA is TGTGCCAGCAGTGAAGGACAGGGTGGGTTTTACGAGCAGTACTTC.

CDR3 sequence reads: CASSEPSGVGEEFF. CDR3 DNA: TGTGCCAGCAGTGAACCGAGTGGGGTCGGGGAGGAGTTCTTC. This sequence joins TRBV6-1 and TRBJ2-1; the D gene is possibly TRBD2 (6 bases). Trimming left V 2 bases short and J 14 bases short, with 19 bases between. CDR3 length: 14 amino acids. The germline gives CDR1 MNHNS, CDR2 SASEGT.

The chain is built from TRBV7-8 and TRBJ2-7; a weak D match, TRBD1 (6 bases). Germline loops: CDR1 SGHVS, CDR2 FQNEAQ. Deletions cut 1 base from V and 0 bases from J, with 10 bases between. The CDR3 is 15 amino acids. CDR3 sequence reads: CASSLGQGTSYEQYV. CDR3 in DNA: TGTGCCAGCAGCTTAGGCCAGGGGACCTCCTACGAGCAGTACGTC.